This TCR beta chain was sequenced for a study of kidney transplant recipient with SARS-CoV-2 infection. The CDR3 spans 14 residues. Trimming removed 1 base from V and 5 bases from J, with 10 bases in between. From germline, CDR1 is SGHTA and CDR2 FQGNSA. This clonotype was recorded a few times. TCRdb analysed the reads with MiXCR anew, one entry per CDR3 protein. The table records under 250,000 distinct CDR3 sequences, around 28% of them present only once. The sequences come from a blood sample, collected at baseline and between days 110 and 120 from a kidney transplant recipient. J is TRBJ2-3 and V is TRBV7-2; D not certain. The sequence was collected from a male patient between 25 and 39 years old who had COVID-19 and was a kidney transplant recipient. Some T cells may be supplied by the graft donor. The CDR3 nucleotides are TGTGCCAGCAGCTTAGGTTCTGGAGAAGATACGCAGTATTTT. As protein: CASSLGSGEDTQYF.